This is a list of T cell receptor beta chains from one sample in a study of shared clonotypes between healthy human individuals. Generated by immunoSEQ multiplex PCR, the TCRdb table keeps only in-frame clones and is missing some. The table lists over 2,000,000 clones, just under 95% of them singletons. Sequenced sample: naive CD8+ T cells from PBMCs. The receptors shown here come from a man in his late teens or twenties in good health. Some clones in this sample may be carry-over from other donors' samples. CDR3s include the opening cysteine and the closing phenylalanine or tryptophan. The order of the fields is CDR3 protein, CDR3 DNA, D gene, clone size, J gene, V gene. The D gene is left open where the match is weak. A row's size may be missing; if present it is once, few, many or a size class.

CDR3aa: CATSTAGTGASDTQYF
CDR3nt: TGTGCCACCAGCACAGCCGGGACAGGGGCATCGGATACGCAGTATTTT
d_gene: TRBD1
abundance: .
j_gene: TRBJ2-3
v_gene: TRBV15

CDR3aa: CASRAPTASGYTF
CDR3nt: TGTGCCAGCAGAGCGCCGACGGCGAGTGGCTACACCTTC
d_gene: .
abundance: .
j_gene: TRBJ1-2
v_gene: TRBV28

CDR3aa: CASSRQGFPAEKLFF
CDR3nt: TGTGCCAGCTCACGACAGGGCTTTCCTGCTGAAAAACTGTTTTTT
d_gene: TRBD1
abundance: .
j_gene: TRBJ1-4
v_gene: TRBV27

CDR3aa: CASSTTGDSSYNEQFF
CDR3nt: TGTGCCAGCAGCACAACAGGGGATAGCTCCTACAATGAGCAGTTCTTC
d_gene: TRBD1
abundance: .
j_gene: TRBJ2-1
v_gene: TRBV7-9

CDR3aa: CASSFLRGGGTGRYNEQFF
CDR3nt: TGTGCCAGCAGTTTCCTTCGGGGCGGCGGGACTGGAAGATACAATGAGCAGTTCTTC
d_gene: .
abundance: .
j_gene: TRBJ2-1
v_gene: TRBV27

CDR3aa: CASSFGPSPTDTQYF
CDR3nt: TGTGCCAGCAGCTTCGGGCCCAGCCCCACAGATACGCAGTATTTT
d_gene: .
abundance: .
j_gene: TRBJ2-3
v_gene: TRBV7-2

CDR3aa: CASSPSGGPLTYEQYF
CDR3nt: TGTGCCAGCAGTCCCAGTGGGGGACCCTTAACCTACGAGCAGTACTTC
d_gene: .
abundance: .
j_gene: TRBJ2-7
v_gene: TRBV27

CDR3aa: CAISEGGQGSYNEQFF
CDR3nt: TGTGCCATCAGTGAGGGGGGACAGGGTTCCTACAATGAGCAGTTCTTC
d_gene: TRBD1
abundance: .
j_gene: TRBJ2-1
v_gene: TRBV10-3

CDR3aa: CASSFMWGWEQYF
CDR3nt: TGTGCCAGCAGCTTTATGTGGGGGTGGGAGCAGTACTTC
d_gene: .
abundance: .
j_gene: TRBJ2-7
v_gene: TRBV5-5

CDR3aa: CASRATGEGANVLTF
CDR3nt: TGCGCCAGCAGGGCGACAGGGGAGGGGGCCAACGTCCTGACTTTC
d_gene: TRBD1
abundance: .
j_gene: TRBJ2-6
v_gene: TRBV5-1

CDR3aa: CSLRTGYNEQFF
CDR3nt: TGCAGCTTACGGACAGGGTACAATGAGCAGTTCTTC
d_gene: TRBD1
abundance: .
j_gene: TRBJ2-1
v_gene: TRBV29-1

CDR3aa: CASSEGVRDPPQHF
CDR3nt: TGTGCCAGCAGTGAAGGGGTCAGGGACCCGCCCCAGCATTTT
d_gene: .
abundance: .
j_gene: TRBJ1-5
v_gene: TRBV6-1

CDR3aa: CASSRLELIQYF
CDR3nt: TGCGCCAGCAGTCGACTAGAGCTCATTCAGTACTTC
d_gene: .
abundance: .
j_gene: TRBJ2-4
v_gene: TRBV10-1

CDR3aa: CASSPGPLDEQFF
CDR3nt: TGTGCCAGCAGCCCGGGACCTCTGGATGAGCAGTTCTTC
d_gene: .
abundance: .
j_gene: TRBJ2-1
v_gene: TRBV7-9

CDR3aa: CASRMVQVADLVAFF
CDR3nt: TGTGCCAGCAGGATGGTACAGGTTGCGGATTTAGTAGCTTTCTTT
d_gene: .
abundance: .
j_gene: TRBJ1-1
v_gene: TRBV6-1

CDR3aa: CASSFPLTGSSTDTQYF
CDR3nt: TGTGCCAGCAGCTTCCCCCTAACCGGATCCAGCACAGATACGCAGTATTTT
d_gene: .
abundance: .
j_gene: TRBJ2-3
v_gene: TRBV7-9

CDR3aa: CASTYITIAGDPHEQFF
CDR3nt: TGTGCCAGCACCTACATAACTATAGCGGGAGATCCCCATGAGCAGTTCTTC
d_gene: TRBD2
abundance: .
j_gene: TRBJ2-1
v_gene: TRBV27

CDR3aa: CASSVDKAGGTYNEQFF
CDR3nt: TGTGCCAGCAGCGTAGACAAAGCGGGAGGAACCTACAATGAGCAGTTCTTC
d_gene: TRBD2
abundance: once
j_gene: TRBJ2-1
v_gene: TRBV9

CDR3aa: CASSARQGAETQYF
CDR3nt: TGTGCCAGCAGCGCCAGACAGGGGGCAGAGACCCAGTACTTC
d_gene: TRBD1
abundance: .
j_gene: TRBJ2-5
v_gene: TRBV7-9

CDR3aa: CASSLRDSGTEAFF
CDR3nt: TGTGCCAGCAGCTTGAGGGACAGTGGAACTGAAGCTTTCTTT
d_gene: TRBD1
abundance: .
j_gene: TRBJ1-1
v_gene: TRBV5-4

CDR3aa: CASSPPGLAGSYNEQFF
CDR3nt: TGTGCCAGCAGCCCCCCCGGACTAGCGGGCTCCTACAATGAGCAGTTCTTC
d_gene: TRBD2
abundance: .
j_gene: TRBJ2-1
v_gene: TRBV9

CDR3aa: CASSLGIGSNQPQHF
CDR3nt: TGTGCCAGCAGTCTGGGTATCGGTAGCAATCAGCCCCAGCATTTT
d_gene: .
abundance: .
j_gene: TRBJ1-5
v_gene: TRBV28